This T cell receptor beta chain was sequenced during a study of preoperative IRX-2 immunotherapy in early breast cancer. Some clones are missing from TCRdb's copy, which holds only in-frame ones; the method was immunoSEQ multiplex PCR. The sample carries some 30,000 clones, roughly 86% recorded once. The V gene lost 3 bases and the J gene lost 3 bases, with 15 bases spanning the gap. The CDR3 runs to 16 residues. Germline loops: CDR1 KGHSH, CDR2 LQKENI. Stated treatment: preoperative locoregional IRX-2 cytokine immunotherapy. Samples came from a phase Ib trial of preoperative locoregional IRX-2 cytokine immunotherapy.

The chain recombines TRBV18 with TRBJ1-5, with D possibly being TRBD1 (5 bases). The source of this sequence is a human donor with breast cancer. Sequenced here: tumor tissue, sampled after IRX-2 immunotherapy. The CDR3 sequence is CASSPGGAGFNQPQHF. The DNA of the CDR3 is TGTGCCAGCTCACCCGGAGGGGCAGGGTTCAATCAGCCCCAGCATTTT.